The source of this T cell receptor (beta chain) is a study of T cell responses to AZD1222 COVID-19 vaccine. Regarding the study as a whole: The peak T cell response came first, and repertoires were sampled only after it. An increase in Spike-specific TCR breadth and depth was observed after two AZD1222 doses.

CDR1 and CDR2 from the germline V gene are MNHEY and SVGEGT. Unmatched junction bases numbered 5, after V lost 0 bases and J lost 2 bases. The CDR3 has 16 amino acids. TCRdb's table, derived via immunoSEQ multiplex PCR, lists solely in-frame clones and lacks some. This table has approximately 160,000 clones, roughly 94% appearing once. About this clone itself: Its antigen is unknown.

Sequencing used peripheral blood, obtained 28 days after the second AZD1222 dose. This receptor was identified in an adult who received the AZD1222 COVID-19 vaccine. V and J are TRBV6-2 or TRBV6-3 and TRBJ2-7; 9 bases are shared with TRBD2. CDR3 sequence (DNA): TGTGCCAGCAGTTACTCGCCTAGCGGGACCCCCTACGAGCAGTACTTC. This gives the protein CASSYSPSGTPYEQYF.